A selection of T cell receptor beta chains follows, all from one sample in a study of T-cell memory formation after mild COVID-19. TCRdb called the 5' RACE reads again in MiXCR, with one record for every CDR3 protein. The data show more than 250,000 distinct CDR3 sequences, roughly 17% seen once. Sequences were obtained from PBMCs or a T cell subset sorted from them (not recorded which). These receptors originate from a man between 18 and 35 years old who had mild COVID-19 (a few samples of this study predate the infection). Cell type and time point are not known. CDR3s include the opening cysteine and the closing phenylalanine or tryptophan. D genes are given only for firm matches. Not all rows give a size; the values are once, few, many and, for expanded clones, a class.

j_call v_call clone_size d_call cdr3_nt cdr3_aa
TRBJ1-5 TRBV12-3/TRBV12-4 few NA TGTGCCAGCAGTACTTACTATAGCAATCAGCCCCAGCATTTT CASSTYYSNQPQHF
TRBJ2-2 TRBV3-1 few NA TGTGCCAGCAGCCAAGTTATCGGGGGGGAGCTGTTTTTT CASSQVIGGELFF
TRBJ1-1 TRBV12-3/TRBV12-4 few NA TGTGCCAGCAGTCGCCGGGAGGCAGGGAACACTGAAGCTTTCTTT CASSRREAGNTEAFF
TRBJ2-5 TRBV5-6 few TRBD1 TGTGCCAGCAGCCTCCGGGACAGAAAGACCCAGTACTTC CASSLRDRKTQYF
TRBJ2-7 TRBV10-2 NA NA TGCGCCAGCAGTGGCCCACGGGGTTTCTACGAGCAGTACTTC CASSGPRGFYEQYF
TRBJ2-2 TRBV6-2/TRBV6-3 few TRBD2 TGTGCCGCATCGCTAGCGGGGGGGCGAGAAACCGGGGAGCTGTTTTTT CAASLAGGRETGELFF
TRBJ1-5 TRBV18 NA NA TGTGCCAGCTCACGGGGGGTAAATCAGCCCCAGCATTTT CASSRGVNQPQHF
TRBJ2-1 TRBV12-3/TRBV12-4 few TRBD2 TGTGCCAGCAGTCCACTCCGAGCGGGGGCTTACAATGAGCAGTTCTTC CASSPLRAGAYNEQFF
TRBJ1-1 TRBV29-1 NA NA TGCAGCGTTGGAATGAACACTGAAGCTTTCTTT CSVGMNTEAFF
TRBJ2-1 TRBV7-3 NA TRBD1 TGTGCCAGCAGTTCGACAGGGGTCGGTGAGCAGTTCTTC CASSSTGVGEQFF
TRBJ1-4 TRBV5-5 NA NA TGTGCCAGCAGCCGACAGGACGCTAATGAAAAACTGTTTTTT CASSRQDANEKLFF
TRBJ2-7 TRBV7-6 few TRBD1 TGTGCCAGCAGCGACAGGGGGCGGCCGTACGAGCAGTACTTC CASSDRGRPYEQYF
TRBJ2-4 TRBV3-1 few NA TGTGCCAGCAGCCAAGCGTTGTTGCTCACTGCCAAAAACATTCAGTACTTC CASSQALLLTAKNIQYF
TRBJ1-4 TRBV4-1 NA NA TGCGCCAGCAGCCAGTGGGGGTTAAATGAAAAACTGTTTTTT CASSQWGLNEKLFF
TRBJ1-4 TRBV20-1 NA TRBD1 TGCAGTGCTAGGGTTCAGGGGGTCGAAAAACTGTTTTTT CSARVQGVEKLFF
TRBJ1-3 TRBV7-9 NA NA TGTGCCAGCAGTTCCCGGGGGAGCTCTGGAAACACCATATATTTT CASSSRGSSGNTIYF
TRBJ2-5 TRBV27 few NA TGTGCCAGCAGTTACCAGGGGAGGGAGACCCAGTACTTC CASSYQGRETQYF
TRBJ2-5 TRBV5-1 NA TRBD2 TGCGCCAGCAGCTTGGACGCCCCTAGCGGGGGGCCCGAGTACCAAGAGACCCAGTACTTC CASSLDAPSGGPEYQETQYF
TRBJ1-5 TRBV7-6 many NA TGTGCCAGCATCTGGGGGGCTCGTACCCTCTCGAGGCCCCAGCATTTT CASIWGARTLSRPQHF
TRBJ2-2 TRBV6-5 NA NA TGTGCCAGCAGTTACATGTCCGCGAACACCGGGGAGCTGTTTTTT CASSYMSANTGELFF
TRBJ2-5 TRBV6-5 NA NA TGTGCCAGCAGTTACTCTTGGGGGCGGTGGGAGACCCAGTACTTC CASSYSWGRWETQYF
TRBJ2-3 TRBV6-6 NA TRBD1 TGTGCCAGCAGTTACTCAGGGCAGGGGGCCGATACGCAGTATTTT CASSYSGQGADTQYF
TRBJ1-5 TRBV28 few NA TGTGCCAGCAGTTTAACCGGAGGAGCTAAAAATCAGCCCCAGCATTTT CASSLTGGAKNQPQHF
TRBJ1-4 TRBV5-1 NA TRBD1 TGCGCCAGCAGCTCCATTGTAGGGGGCCAAGAAAAACTGTTTTTT CASSSIVGGQEKLFF
TRBJ1-2 TRBV5-5 few NA TGTGCCAGCAGCCCCGCTATCAACTATGGCTACACCTTC CASSPAINYGYTF
TRBJ2-7 TRBV5-1 NA TRBD2 TGCGCCAGCAGCGTCACTTCTAGCGGGGGGGGCTACGAGCAGTACTTC CASSVTSSGGGYEQYF
TRBJ2-6 TRBV30 few TRBD1 TGTGCCTGCGACAGGGGCTCTGGGGCCAACGTCCTGACTTTC CACDRGSGANVLTF
TRBJ2-1 TRBV5-1 few NA TGCGCCAGCAGCCCTCAAGGGGGGCCTACCTACAATGAGCAGTTCTTC CASSPQGGPTYNEQFF
TRBJ2-5 TRBV20-1 few NA TGCAGTGCTAGAGATCTCCAGCAAGAGACCCAGTACTTC CSARDLQQETQYF
TRBJ1-6 TRBV4-1 NA NA TGCGCCAGCAGCCAAGACATCAGGCCACCCCTCCACTTT CASSQDIRPPLHF
TRBJ2-2 TRBV4-2 few NA TGTGCCAGCAGCCACAGGGGTTCCGGGGAGCTGTTTTTT CASSHRGSGELFF
TRBJ1-5 TRBV10-3 NA NA TGTGCCATCAGTGGGGGCTCAGGGCCGATGGGCAATCAGCCCCAGCATTTT CAISGGSGPMGNQPQHF
TRBJ2-7 TRBV20-1 NA TRBD1 TGCAGTGCTAGAGCTATGGGACAGGAATACGAGCAGTACTTC CSARAMGQEYEQYF
TRBJ1-1 TRBV4-1 NA NA TGCGCCAGCAGCCAAGCAAAGGGGACTGAAGCTTTCTTT CASSQAKGTEAFF
TRBJ1-6 TRBV6-5 many TRBD1 TGTGCCAGCAGTTACGCTATTAGGACAGGGTGGGGGGGTAATTCACCCCTCCACTTT CASSYAIRTGWGGNSPLHF
TRBJ1-2 TRBV12-3/TRBV12-4 NA NA TGTGCCAGCAGCCGACAGGATAGGGACGGCTACACCTTC CASSRQDRDGYTF
TRBJ2-2 TRBV11-2 NA NA TGTGCCAGCGGACTACTGAACACCGGGGAGCTGTTTTTT CASGLLNTGELFF
TRBJ2-2 TRBV11-2 many NA TGTGCCAGCAGCTTAGACAGGGCCGGGGAGCTGTTTTTT CASSLDRAGELFF
TRBJ2-5 TRBV5-1 NA TRBD1 TGCGCCAGCAGCCGGACAGGGGGGGAAGAGACCCAGTACTTC CASSRTGGEETQYF
TRBJ1-5 TRBV20-1 NA NA TGCAGTGCTAGAGCAGTGGGTAACCCCGATCAGCCCCAGCATTTT CSARAVGNPDQPQHF
TRBJ1-4 TRBV20-1 few NA TGCAGTGCTAGAAGATACAGGTCGACTAATGAAAAACTGTTTTTT CSARRYRSTNEKLFF
TRBJ2-1 TRBV19 NA TRBD1 TGTGCCAGTAGTAGGGGACAGGGCAATGAGCAGTTCTTC CASSRGQGNEQFF
TRBJ2-5 TRBV2 few NA TGTGCCAGCAGTGGCCGGGTACAAGAGACCCAGTACTTC CASSGRVQETQYF
TRBJ2-7 TRBV15 NA TRBD1 TGTGCCACCAGCAGAGGACAGGGGCGGACCTACGAGCAGTACTTC CATSRGQGRTYEQYF
TRBJ2-3 TRBV4-3 many TRBD2 TGCGCCAGCAGCCGCGGGAGGGCTAGCGGGGGGGCAGATACGCAGTATTTT CASSRGRASGGADTQYF
TRBJ2-1 TRBV29-1 few TRBD2 TGCAGCGCTGCCGGGACTAGCGGGGCTCTTAGCTCCTACAATGAGCAGTTCTTC CSAAGTSGALSSYNEQFF
TRBJ1-6 TRBV18 NA NA TGTGCCAGCTCACGGGACCTACCGCCGGGTAATTCACCCCTCCACTTT CASSRDLPPGNSPLHF